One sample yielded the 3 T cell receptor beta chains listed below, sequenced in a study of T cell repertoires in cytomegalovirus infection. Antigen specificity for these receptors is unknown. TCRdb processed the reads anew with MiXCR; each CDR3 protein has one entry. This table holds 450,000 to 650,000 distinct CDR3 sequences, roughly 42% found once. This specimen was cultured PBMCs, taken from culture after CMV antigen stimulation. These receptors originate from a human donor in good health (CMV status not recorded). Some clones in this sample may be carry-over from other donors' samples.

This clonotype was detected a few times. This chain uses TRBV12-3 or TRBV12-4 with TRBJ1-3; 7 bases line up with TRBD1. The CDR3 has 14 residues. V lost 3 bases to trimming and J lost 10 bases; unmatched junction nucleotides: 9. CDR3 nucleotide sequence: TGTGCCAGCAGTTTGACAGGGAGGCTGGGGACCATATATTTT. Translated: CASSLTGRLGTIYF.

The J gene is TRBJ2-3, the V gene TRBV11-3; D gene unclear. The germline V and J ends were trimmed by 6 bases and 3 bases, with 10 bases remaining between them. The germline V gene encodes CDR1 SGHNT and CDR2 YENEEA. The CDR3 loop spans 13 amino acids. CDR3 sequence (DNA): TGTGCCAGCAGTAACAGATTGACAGATACGCAGTATTTT. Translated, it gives CASSNRLTDTQYF. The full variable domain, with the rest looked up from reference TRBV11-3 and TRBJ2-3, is EAGVVQSPRYKIIEKKQPVAFWCNPISGHNTLYWYLQNLGQGPELLIRYENEEAVDDSQLPKDRFSAERLKGVDSTLKIQPAELGDSAVYLCASSNRLTDTQYFGPGTRLTVL.

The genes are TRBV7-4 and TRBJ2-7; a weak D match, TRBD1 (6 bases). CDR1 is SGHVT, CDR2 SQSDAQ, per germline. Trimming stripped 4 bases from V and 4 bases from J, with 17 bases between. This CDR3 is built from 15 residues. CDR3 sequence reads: CASSSENRVTYEQYF. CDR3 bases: TGTGCCAGCAGCTCCGAAAACAGGGTAACGTACGAGCAGTACTTC. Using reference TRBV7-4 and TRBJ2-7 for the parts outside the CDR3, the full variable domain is GAGVSQSPRYKVAKRGRDVALRCDSISGHVTLYWYRQTLGQGSEVLTYSQSDAQRDKSGRPSGRFSAERPERSVSTLKIQRTEQGDSAVYLCASSSENRVTYEQYFGPGTRLTVT.